A selection of T cell receptor beta chains follows, all from one sample in a study of shared clonotypes between healthy human individuals. Using immunoSEQ multiplex PCR, the repertoire was profiled, and TCRdb retains in-frame clones only, with some absent. The sample has around 2.5 million clones, over 85% seen once. The specimen sequenced was naive CD4+ T cells from PBMCs. Receptor source: a man younger than 30 in good health. Some clones in this sample may be carry-over from other donors' samples. CDR3s include the opening cysteine and the closing phenylalanine or tryptophan. The order of the fields is D gene, J gene, clone size, V gene, CDR3 DNA, CDR3 protein. The D gene is left open where the match is weak. Rows may omit the clone size; those that give it use once, few, many or a size class.

d_call: -; j_call: TRBJ2-2; clone_size: -; v_call: TRBV4-2; cdr3_nt: TGTGCCAGCAGCCAAGTTGGCGAAACGAGGTTCTCCACCGGGGAGCTGTTTTTT; cdr3_aa: CASSQVGETRFSTGELFF
d_call: -; j_call: TRBJ2-2; clone_size: -; v_call: TRBV5-1; cdr3_nt: TGCGCCAGCAGCTTGGGTGCCCTCGGGGAGCTGTTTTTT; cdr3_aa: CASSLGALGELFF
d_call: -; j_call: TRBJ2-5; clone_size: -; v_call: TRBV5-1; cdr3_nt: TGCGCCAGCAGCTTGATGGGGACCCAAGAGACCCAGTACTTC; cdr3_aa: CASSLMGTQETQYF
d_call: -; j_call: TRBJ1-5; clone_size: -; v_call: TRBV5-6; cdr3_nt: TGTGCCAGCAGCGTTGCAGGGCGCAATCAGCCCCAGCATTTT; cdr3_aa: CASSVAGRNQPQHF
d_call: -; j_call: TRBJ2-5; clone_size: -; v_call: TRBV7-9; cdr3_nt: TGTGCCAGCAGCTTGAAGGACAGGGAGGGTGAGGAGCAGTACTTC; cdr3_aa: CASSLKDREGEEQYF
d_call: -; j_call: TRBJ1-1; clone_size: -; v_call: TRBV9; cdr3_nt: TGTGCCAGTGCCGAAGGGGATACCATGAACACTGAAGCTTTCTTT; cdr3_aa: CASAEGDTMNTEAFF
d_call: -; j_call: TRBJ2-3; clone_size: -; v_call: TRBV5-4; cdr3_nt: TGTGCCAGCAGCGCCGACTCAGATACGCAGTATTTT; cdr3_aa: CASSADSDTQYF
d_call: -; j_call: TRBJ2-7; clone_size: -; v_call: TRBV6-6; cdr3_nt: TGTGCCAGCAGTTCCGACACATCCTACGAGCAGTACTTC; cdr3_aa: CASSSDTSYEQYF
d_call: -; j_call: TRBJ1-1; clone_size: -; v_call: TRBV4-3; cdr3_nt: TGCGCCAGCAGCCAAGCGGCAGGGACTGAAGCTTTCTTT; cdr3_aa: CASSQAAGTEAFF
d_call: TRBD2; j_call: TRBJ2-1; clone_size: once; v_call: TRBV5-1; cdr3_nt: TGCGCCAGCAGCTTTCGACTAGCGGGGACAACAAATGAGCAGTTCTTC; cdr3_aa: CASSFRLAGTTNEQFF
d_call: -; j_call: TRBJ2-5; clone_size: once; v_call: TRBV5-4; cdr3_nt: TGTGCCAGCAGCTCAGCCGGGGCCACGGAGACCCAGTACTTC; cdr3_aa: CASSSAGATETQYF
d_call: -; j_call: TRBJ2-3; clone_size: -; v_call: TRBV6-5; cdr3_nt: TGTGCCAGCAGTTACGGGGCGGCCCCGCAGTATTTT; cdr3_aa: CASSYGAAPQYF
d_call: -; j_call: TRBJ1-1; clone_size: -; v_call: TRBV2; cdr3_nt: TGTGCCAGCATCCTCGGCCAGAACACTGAAGCTTTCTTT; cdr3_aa: CASILGQNTEAFF
d_call: -; j_call: TRBJ2-2; clone_size: -; v_call: TRBV5-1; cdr3_nt: TGCGCCAGCAGCCGGGACAACGGGGAGCTGTTTTTT; cdr3_aa: CASSRDNGELFF
d_call: -; j_call: TRBJ1-1; clone_size: -; v_call: TRBV6-6; cdr3_nt: TGTGCCAGCAGTTTGGAGATATCTGAAGCTTTCTTT; cdr3_aa: CASSLEISEAFF
d_call: -; j_call: TRBJ2-1; clone_size: -; v_call: TRBV5-1; cdr3_nt: TGCGCCAGCAGCTTGCTCGTTGGGAATGAGCAGTTCTTC; cdr3_aa: CASSLLVGNEQFF
d_call: -; j_call: TRBJ2-7; clone_size: -; v_call: TRBV28; cdr3_nt: TGTGCCAGCAGTTTCCCCGGGGGTGGGTCCTACGAGCAGTACTTC; cdr3_aa: CASSFPGGGSYEQYF
d_call: -; j_call: TRBJ1-2; clone_size: -; v_call: TRBV5-6; cdr3_nt: TGTGCCAGCAGTCAAGCTGGGGGAGGGGACTACTATGGCTACACCTTC; cdr3_aa: CASSQAGGGDYYGYTF
d_call: TRBD1; j_call: TRBJ2-7; clone_size: -; v_call: TRBV10-2; cdr3_nt: TGCGCCAGCAGTGAATCAGGGGGTTTTCCCTACGAGCAGTACTTC; cdr3_aa: CASSESGGFPYEQYF
d_call: -; j_call: TRBJ2-2; clone_size: -; v_call: TRBV7-2; cdr3_nt: TGTGCCAGCAGCCCCGGGTTGGACCCCGGGGCGGGAAGGACCGGGGAGCTGTTTTTT; cdr3_aa: CASSPGLDPGAGRTGELFF
d_call: -; j_call: TRBJ1-5; clone_size: -; v_call: TRBV18; cdr3_nt: TGTGCCAGCTCACCAGCGGGGGTTCGAAATCAGCCCCAGCATTTT; cdr3_aa: CASSPAGVRNQPQHF
d_call: -; j_call: TRBJ2-3; clone_size: -; v_call: TRBV28; cdr3_nt: TGTGCCAGCAGTTGGGCTAGCCGCCCCGCCGGGACAGATACGCAGTATTTT; cdr3_aa: CASSWASRPAGTDTQYF